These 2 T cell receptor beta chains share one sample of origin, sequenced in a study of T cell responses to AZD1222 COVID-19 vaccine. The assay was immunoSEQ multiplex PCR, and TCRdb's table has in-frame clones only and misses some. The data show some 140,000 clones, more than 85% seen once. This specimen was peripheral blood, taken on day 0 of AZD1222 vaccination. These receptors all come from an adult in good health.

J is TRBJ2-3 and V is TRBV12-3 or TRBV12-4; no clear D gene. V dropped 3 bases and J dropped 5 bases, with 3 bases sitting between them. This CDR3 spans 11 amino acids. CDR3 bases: TGTGCCAGCAGTTTGGTAGATACGCAGTATTTT. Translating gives CASSLVDTQYF.

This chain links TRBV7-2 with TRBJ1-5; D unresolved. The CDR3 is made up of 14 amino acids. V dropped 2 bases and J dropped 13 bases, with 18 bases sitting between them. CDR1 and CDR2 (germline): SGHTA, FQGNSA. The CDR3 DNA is TGTGCCAGCAGCTTACTTCATGACCCCCCCCGTCAGCATTTT. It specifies CASSLLHDPPRQHF.